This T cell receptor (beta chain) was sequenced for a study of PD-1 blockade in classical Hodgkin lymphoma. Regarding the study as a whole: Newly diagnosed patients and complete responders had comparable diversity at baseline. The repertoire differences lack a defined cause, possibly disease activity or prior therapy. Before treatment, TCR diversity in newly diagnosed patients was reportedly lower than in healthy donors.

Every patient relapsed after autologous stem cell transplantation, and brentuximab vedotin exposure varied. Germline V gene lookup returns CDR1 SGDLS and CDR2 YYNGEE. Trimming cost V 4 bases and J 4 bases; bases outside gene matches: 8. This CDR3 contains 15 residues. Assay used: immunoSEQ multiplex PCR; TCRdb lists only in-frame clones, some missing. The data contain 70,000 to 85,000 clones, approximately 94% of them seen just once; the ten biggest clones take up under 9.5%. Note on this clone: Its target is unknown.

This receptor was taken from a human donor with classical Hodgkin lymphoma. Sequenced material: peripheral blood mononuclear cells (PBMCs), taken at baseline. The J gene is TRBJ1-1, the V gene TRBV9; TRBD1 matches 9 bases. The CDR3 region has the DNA TGTGCCAGCAGCTCCTCGGACAGGGGCCCCACTGAAGCTTTCTTT. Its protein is CASSSSDRGPTEAFF.